This T cell receptor (beta chain) was found in a study of T cell clones after liver transplantation. The overall study: Pre-transplant mixed lymphocyte reactions yielded third-party-reactive TCRbeta sequences as comparators for graft-donor-reactive sequences. Tolerance: complete withdrawal held at least one year, liver enzymes staying within twice normal.

Data came from immunoSEQ multiplex PCR; TCRdb stores just in-frame clones and leaves some out. The table shows 65,000 to 80,000 clones, with roughly 80% occurring only once. This CDR3 has 17 amino acids. With 2 bases removed from V and 2 bases from J, the gap between germline ends came to 17 bases. CDR1 is MDHEN, CDR2 SYDVKM, per germline. This clonotype was obtained from a human donor who received a liver transplant. This chain joins TRBV28 and TRBJ2-3; unclear D gene. Sequencing used CD4+ T cells from blood, obtained before liver transplant. Written as DNA, the CDR3 is TGTGCCAGCAGTTTACTTCTTCCGGCGGTATACACAGATACGCAGTATTTT. Residues: CASSLLLPAVYTDTQYF.